A selection of T cell receptor beta chains follows, all from one sample in a study of CD8+ T cells in alopecia areata. Profiling relied on immunoSEQ multiplex PCR, and the TCRdb table lists in-frame clones only, not all of them. The profile shows 140,000 or so clones, approximately 50% of them singletons. The sequencing used CD4+ T cells sorted from blood, collected at week 0. These receptors all stem from a human donor with alopecia areata. Both conserved end residues are part of each CDR3. The order of the fields is V gene, CDR3 length, J gene, CDR3 protein.

v_call: TRBV13; cdr3_length: 12; j_call: TRBJ2-7; cdr3_aa: CASSLLSYEQYF
v_call: TRBV28; cdr3_length: 17; j_call: TRBJ1-5; cdr3_aa: CASSRPLTGLGLEPQHF
v_call: TRBV5-1; cdr3_length: 16; j_call: TRBJ2-7; cdr3_aa: CASSLVLAGVSYEQYF
v_call: TRBV27; cdr3_length: 16; j_call: TRBJ2-3; cdr3_aa: CASSPRLAGSTDTQYF
v_call: TRBV4-1; cdr3_length: 15; j_call: TRBJ2-7; cdr3_aa: CASSLRVGSSYEQYF
v_call: TRBV7-2; cdr3_length: 15; j_call: TRBJ2-3; cdr3_aa: CASSLPLAGSNTQYF
v_call: TRBV7-2; cdr3_length: 12; j_call: TRBJ2-7; cdr3_aa: CASSLRSYEQYF
v_call: TRBV7-3; cdr3_length: 17; j_call: TRBJ2-2; cdr3_aa: CASSETTRILNTGELFF
v_call: TRBV30; cdr3_length: 13; j_call: TRBJ2-2; cdr3_aa: CAWSVRVAGELFF
v_call: TRBV6-1; cdr3_length: 14; j_call: TRBJ2-5; cdr3_aa: CASRLSGRGETQYF
v_call: TRBV6-6; cdr3_length: 13; j_call: TRBJ1-5; cdr3_aa: CASTPDGDQPQHF
v_call: TRBV7-8; cdr3_length: 16; j_call: TRBJ2-4; cdr3_aa: CASSVMGAGAKNIQYF
v_call: TRBV29-1; cdr3_length: 12; j_call: TRBJ2-7; cdr3_aa: CSVRTPDYEQYF
v_call: TRBV4-3; cdr3_length: 15; j_call: TRBJ1-2; cdr3_aa: CASSQDRRTASGYTF
v_call: TRBV30; cdr3_length: 13; j_call: TRBJ1-5; cdr3_aa: CAWREGAHQPQHF
v_call: TRBV28; cdr3_length: 15; j_call: TRBJ2-3; cdr3_aa: CASSPRDRPTDTQYF
v_call: TRBV30; cdr3_length: 13; j_call: TRBJ1-2; cdr3_aa: CASWTGGTYGYTF
v_call: TRBV29-1; cdr3_length: 14; j_call: TRBJ2-5; cdr3_aa: CSVEAGRGGETQYF
v_call: TRBV30; cdr3_length: 15; j_call: TRBJ2-1; cdr3_aa: CAWSAAGGRRNEQFF
v_call: TRBV5-1; cdr3_length: 13; j_call: TRBJ2-5; cdr3_aa: CASSLTSWETQYF
v_call: TRBV29-1; cdr3_length: 14; j_call: TRBJ2-1; cdr3_aa: CSVEWARGYNEQFF
v_call: TRBV2; cdr3_length: 13; j_call: TRBJ1-2; cdr3_aa: CASSEEAGSGYTF
v_call: TRBV5-1; cdr3_length: 18; j_call: TRBJ2-5; cdr3_aa: CASSLGGTGTSLRETQYF
v_call: TRBV7-2; cdr3_length: 13; j_call: TRBJ2-3; cdr3_aa: CASSLSRTDTQYF
v_call: TRBV30; cdr3_length: 14; j_call: TRBJ1-5; cdr3_aa: CAWSFSDGGQPQHF
v_call: TRBV29-1; cdr3_length: 11; j_call: TRBJ2-1; cdr3_aa: CSVEVPDEQFF
v_call: TRBV29-1; cdr3_length: 12; j_call: TRBJ1-1; cdr3_aa: CSVQHKNTEAFF
v_call: TRBV15; cdr3_length: 14; j_call: TRBJ2-5; cdr3_aa: CATSRDMSRETQYF
v_call: TRBV25-1; cdr3_length: 13; j_call: TRBJ1-2; cdr3_aa: CASSERDSYGYTF
v_call: TRBV4-3; cdr3_length: 17; j_call: TRBJ2-6; cdr3_aa: CASSQAPTGAGANVLTF
v_call: TRBV27; cdr3_length: 14; j_call: TRBJ2-2; cdr3_aa: CASSLYINIGELFF
v_call: TRBV25-1; cdr3_length: 13; j_call: TRBJ2-5; cdr3_aa: CASSGPRGMSQYF
v_call: TRBV4-3; cdr3_length: 13; j_call: TRBJ2-6; cdr3_aa: CASSARGANVLTF
v_call: TRBV30; cdr3_length: 16; j_call: TRBJ1-1; cdr3_aa: CAWSAYLDRRNTEAFF
v_call: TRBV5-1; cdr3_length: 14; j_call: TRBJ2-5; cdr3_aa: CASSYTGERETQYF
v_call: TRBV27; cdr3_length: 16; j_call: TRBJ2-2; cdr3_aa: CASSLGPTWGTGELFF
v_call: TRBV6-5; cdr3_length: 8; j_call: TRBJ2-3; cdr3_aa: CASSPTGF
v_call: TRBV20-1; cdr3_length: 11; j_call: TRBJ2-3; cdr3_aa: CSARLTDTQYF
v_call: TRBV5-1; cdr3_length: 15; j_call: TRBJ2-7; cdr3_aa: CASNVGTATVYEQYF
v_call: TRBV7-2; cdr3_length: 14; j_call: TRBJ2-6; cdr3_aa: CASSLGAGANVLTF
v_call: TRBV10-3; cdr3_length: 14; j_call: TRBJ2-7; cdr3_aa: CAISVEQDSYEQYF
v_call: TRBV30; cdr3_length: 13; j_call: TRBJ1-1; cdr3_aa: CACHGPSNTEAFF
v_call: TRBV25-1; cdr3_length: 13; j_call: TRBJ1-1; cdr3_aa: CASFGQLNTEAFF
v_call: TRBV18; cdr3_length: 13; j_call: TRBJ2-6; cdr3_aa: CASAFSGANVLTF
v_call: TRBV7-6; cdr3_length: 11; j_call: TRBJ2-7; cdr3_aa: CASSSQSLLTF
v_call: TRBV30; cdr3_length: 13; j_call: TRBJ1-1; cdr3_aa: CAWSGGYAAEAFF
v_call: TRBV18; cdr3_length: 16; j_call: TRBJ1-2; cdr3_aa: CASSPGTGGLDYGYTF
v_call: TRBV4-1; cdr3_length: 16; j_call: TRBJ1-2; cdr3_aa: CASSLKGDMTNYGYTF
v_call: TRBV29-1; cdr3_length: 14; j_call: TRBJ2-3; cdr3_aa: CSVTGAGVVDTQYF
v_call: TRBV6-5; cdr3_length: 13; j_call: TRBJ1-1; cdr3_aa: CASSYNGYTEAFF
v_call: TRBV29-1; cdr3_length: 12; j_call: TRBJ2-7; cdr3_aa: CSVGEASYEQYF